A single sample is the source of the 14 T cell receptor beta chains below, sequenced in a study of tumor-infiltrating lymphocytes in primary liver carcinoma. A constant-region primer primed TCR beta cDNA synthesis from 500 to 550 ng of total RNA. ARM-PCR was slightly modified, and three nested multiplex PCR rounds with it gave rise to the TCR beta libraries. With TRBV1-TRBV30 forward primers and a C-beta reverse primer, the first two PCR rounds were run for about 10 cycles each. A single record per CDR3 protein comes from TCRdb applying MiXCR to the multiplex PCR reads. Of under 130,000 distinct CDR3 sequences detected, 80% to 85% appear once; the ten largest clones hold approximately 20%. Between roughly 17 and 30 mg of unsorted bulk tissue served as the source from which RNA and DNA were co-extracted. The sequenced sample consisted of liver tumor tissue from sampling region 3. Subset indicated: tumor region T3, left-lateral pole. The source is a middle-aged man with primary liver carcinoma and hepatitis B virus infection.

On this clonotype: At one boundary the junction diverges from the germline segment, which might be a read error. The rearrangement joins TRBV6-5 to TRBJ2-1; 8 nucleotides line up with TRBD1. CDR1 and CDR2 from the germline V gene are MNHEY and SVGAGI. This CDR3 region has 14 residues. The CDR3 nucleotides read TGTGCCAGCAGTGAGGACAGGGTGGACAATGAGCAGATCTTC. It specifies CASSEDRVDNEQIF.

The gene calls are TRBV29-1 and TRBJ2-3, with D uncertain. V lost 7 bases to trimming and J lost 2 bases, with 16 bases between them. The CDR3 runs 14 residues. Germline assignment: CDR1 SQVTM and CDR2 ANQGSEA. The DNA of the CDR3 is TGCAGCGGGATTCAAATAACGGACACAGATACGCAGTATTTT. Translating it yields CSGIQITDTDTQYF.

Points on this clonotype: The conserved closing phenylalanine or tryptophan is absent in this CDR3, likely reflecting a read error. This chain uses TRBV7-9 with TRBJ1-1; D remains unclear. V was clipped by 4 bases and J by 4 bases, with 13 bases between them. Germline V gene lookup returns CDR1 SEHNR and CDR2 FQNEAQ (reference sequence). The CDR3 totals 14 residues. The CDR3 reads CASSWGGSVTEAFS. In nucleotides, the CDR3 is TGTGCCAGCAGCTGGGGTGGTTCCGTCACTGAAGCTTTCTCT.

Concerning this clonotype: Compared with germline, one end of the junction differs, possibly owing to a read error. This rearrangement joins TRBV4-2 to TRBJ1-2; possible D gene TRBD1, 6 bases. In germline, CDR1 is LGHNA, CDR2 YNFKEQ. The CDR3 spans 19 residues. CDR3: CASSQGLEGLGGMNYGYTF. CDR3 sequence (DNA): TGTGCCAGCAGCCAAGGGCTGGAGGGTTTAGGGGGGATGAACTACGGCTACACCTTC.

Note on this clonotype: Germline is not matched at one junction end, which may reflect a read error. V usage is TRBV7-9 and J usage is TRBJ2-7, with 11 nucleotides matching TRBD2. The V gene's germline CDR1 is SEHNR and CDR2 FQNEAQ (reference sequence). This CDR3 has 15 amino acids. CDR3 residues: CTSSLAGGSTYEQYF. In DNA, the CDR3 is TGTACCAGCAGCTTAGCGGGAGGGTCAACCTACGAGCAGTACTTC.

The J gene is TRBJ2-7, the V gene TRBV5-6, with 9 positions matching TRBD1. The V gene end was trimmed by 8 bases and the J gene end by 3 bases; junction bases not matched to a gene: 12. Germline assignment: CDR1 SGHDT and CDR2 YYEEEE. CDR3 length: 15 residues. CDR3 sequence reads: CASSATGGARYEQYF. CDR3 in DNA: TGTGCCAGTAGCGCCACAGGGGGCGCCCGCTACGAGCAGTACTTC.

The CDR3 protein is CASSLASGNSFGEQFF. The DNA for the CDR3 is TGTGCCAGCAGCTTAGCCTCGGGTAACTCATTCGGCGAGCAGTTCTTC. The gene calls are TRBV7-8 and TRBJ2-1; no clear D gene. Germline V gene lookup returns CDR1 SGHVS and CDR2 FQNEAQ. Trimming stripped 0 bases from V and 10 bases from J, with 19 bases between. The CDR3 spans 16 residues.

Notes on this clonotype: The junction does not match germline at one end; this may be a read error. The chain combines TRBV29-1 with TRBJ2-2, with D perhaps TRBD2 (6 bases). Germline CDR1 reads SQVTM; CDR2 reads ANQGSEA. The CDR3 runs 13 residues. CDR3 region: CNVIPTDTGGLFF. The CDR3 DNA sequence: TGCAACGTTATCCCGACAGACACCGGGGGGCTGTTTTTT.

The chain carries TRBV5-1 and TRBJ2-3, with 9 bases identical to TRBD1. Trimming cost V 9 bases and J 4 bases; bases outside gene matches: 9. Per the germline V gene, CDR1 is SGHRS and CDR2 is YFSETQ. CDR3 length: 14 residues. The CDR3 protein is CANSLGQGSDTQYF. The CDR3 coding sequence is TGCGCCAATAGCTTGGGACAGGGCTCAGATACGCAGTATTTT.

Of note for this clonotype: Without the conserved terminal phenylalanine or tryptophan, this CDR3 likely stems from a read error. V usage is TRBV29-1 and J usage is TRBJ1-1; D ambiguous. CDR1 is SQVTM and CDR2 is ANQGSEA in the germline V gene. There are 15 residues in the CDR3. CDR3 residues: CNASPGWAMYTEAFY. In nucleotides, the CDR3 is TGCAACGCTTCCCCGGGTTGGGCAATGTACACTGAAGCTTTCTAT.

V is TRBV11-1 and J is TRBJ2-1; D might be TRBD1 (6 bases). The germline V gene has CDR1 SGHAT and CDR2 FQDESV (reference sequence). The V end lost 6 bases, the J end lost 6 bases, and 18 bases lay between the germline ends. The CDR3 runs to 15 residues. The CDR3 sequence is CASRPAGVLRNEQFF. The CDR3, as DNA: TGTGCCAGCAGACCCGCAGGGGTTCTGCGCAATGAGCAGTTCTTC.

This clonotype is a singleton in its sample. This chain connects TRBV10-3 to TRBJ1-5; 8 bases agree with TRBD1. Germline CDR1 is ENHRY and CDR2 is SYGVKD. Unmatched junction bases numbered 10, after V lost 6 bases and J lost 12 bases. The CDR3 covers 13 residues. The CDR3 spells CAIRQGDAKLQHF. CDR3 sequence (DNA): TGTGCCATCAGACAGGGGGATGCGAAGCTCCAGCATTTT.

The genes are TRBV29-1 and TRBJ2-7; perhaps D is TRBD1 or TRBD2 (5 bases each). The CDR3 has 16 amino acids. V was shortened by 7 bases and J by 6 bases, with 28 bases between the two germline ends. Looked up from germline, CDR1 is SQVTM and CDR2 is ANQGSEA. CDR3 bases: TGCAGCGCCATGACATCTGGGACCGGCACCCCCCGCGAGCAGTACTTC. Residues: CSAMTSGTGTPREQYF.

The chain employs TRBV30 and TRBJ1-1, with a weak D call TRBD1 (5 bases). The CDR3 extends over 12 amino acids. V lost 8 bases and J 2 bases, leaving 12 bases between the germline ends. Germline CDR1 and CDR2: GTSNPN and SVGIG (reference sequence). The CDR3 sequence is CARQCSNTEAFF. The CDR3 DNA reads TGTGCCAGACAGTGTTCTAACACTGAAGCTTTCTTT. The complete variable domain, with remaining parts taken from reference TRBV30 and TRBJ1-1, reads SQTIHQWPATLVQPVGSPLSLECTVEGTSNPNLYWYRQAAGRGLQLLFYSVGIGQISSEVPQNLSASRPQDRQFILSSKKLLLSDSGFYLCARQCSNTEAFFGQGTRLTVV.